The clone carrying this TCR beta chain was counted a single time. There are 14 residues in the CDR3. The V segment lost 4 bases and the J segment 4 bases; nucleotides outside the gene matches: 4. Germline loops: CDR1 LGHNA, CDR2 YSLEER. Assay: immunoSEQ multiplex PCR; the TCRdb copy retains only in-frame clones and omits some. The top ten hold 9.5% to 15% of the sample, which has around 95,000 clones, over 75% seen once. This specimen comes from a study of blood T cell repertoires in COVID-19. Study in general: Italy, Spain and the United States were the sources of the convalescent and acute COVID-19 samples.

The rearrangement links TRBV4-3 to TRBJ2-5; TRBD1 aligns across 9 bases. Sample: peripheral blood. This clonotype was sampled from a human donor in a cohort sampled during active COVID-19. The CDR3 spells CASSRGQGIETQYF. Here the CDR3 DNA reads TGCGCCAGCAGCCGGGGACAGGGAATAGAGACCCAGTACTTC.